This record concerns one TCR beta chain sequence. From germline, CDR1 is SEHNR and CDR2 FQNEAQ (reference sequence). The ends were cut back, 5 bases at V and 2 bases at J, with 14 bases in the middle. The CDR3 covers 15 residues. This specimen belongs to a study of blood T cells in healthy people across ages. About the study: Capture via template switching afforded approximately one barcoded beta molecule per two T cells.

Combining a sample-barcoded 5' primer with a J-beta primer mix, a second PCR ran for about 6 to 11 cycles. Every molecule of cDNA carried a tag from a template-switch adaptor with 12 random nucleotides. Using its own MiXCR run on the 5' RACE reads, TCRdb lists one record per CDR3 protein. In the table there are 650,000 to 800,000 distinct CDR3 sequences, around 45% of which are singletons. V is TRBV7-9 and J is TRBJ2-3; D is uncertain. This receptor was obtained from a man aged 55 to 70 in good health. The sequenced sample consisted of blood. The CDR3 spells CASSARSPDTDTQYF. CDR3 nucleotides: TGTGCCAGCAGCGCAAGGAGTCCGGACACAGATACGCAGTATTTT.